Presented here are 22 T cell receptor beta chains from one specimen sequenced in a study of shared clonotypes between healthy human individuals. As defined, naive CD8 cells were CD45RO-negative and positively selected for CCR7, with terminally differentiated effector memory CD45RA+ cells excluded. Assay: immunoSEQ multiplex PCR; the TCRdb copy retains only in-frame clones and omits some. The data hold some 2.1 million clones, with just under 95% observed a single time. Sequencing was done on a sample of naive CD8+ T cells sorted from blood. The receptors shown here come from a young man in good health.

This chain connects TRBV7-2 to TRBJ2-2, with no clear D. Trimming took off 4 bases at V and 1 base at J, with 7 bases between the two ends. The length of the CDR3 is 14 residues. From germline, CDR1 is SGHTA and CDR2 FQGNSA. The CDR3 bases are TGTGCCAGCAGCTCCAATCGGAACACCGGGGAGCTGTTTTTT. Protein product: CASSSNRNTGELFF.

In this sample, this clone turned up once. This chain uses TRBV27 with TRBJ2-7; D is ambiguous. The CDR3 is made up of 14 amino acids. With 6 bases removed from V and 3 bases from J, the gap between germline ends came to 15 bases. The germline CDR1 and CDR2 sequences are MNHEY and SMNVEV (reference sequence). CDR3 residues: CASRTFENFYEQYF. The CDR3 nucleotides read TGTGCCAGCAGGACTTTTGAAAATTTCTACGAGCAGTACTTC.

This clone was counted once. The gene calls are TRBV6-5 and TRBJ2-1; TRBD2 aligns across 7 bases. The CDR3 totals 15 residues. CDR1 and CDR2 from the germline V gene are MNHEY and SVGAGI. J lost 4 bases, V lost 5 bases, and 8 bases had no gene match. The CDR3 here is CASSPPPGGYNEQFF. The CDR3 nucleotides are TGTGCCAGCAGTCCCCCGCCGGGAGGATACAATGAGCAGTTCTTC.

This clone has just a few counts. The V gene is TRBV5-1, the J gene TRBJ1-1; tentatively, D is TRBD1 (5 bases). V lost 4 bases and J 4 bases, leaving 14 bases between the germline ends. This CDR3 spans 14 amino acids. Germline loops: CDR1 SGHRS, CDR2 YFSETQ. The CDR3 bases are TGCGCCAGCAGCCAGGGTGTGAGAGGCACTGAAGCTTTCTTT. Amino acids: CASSQGVRGTEAFF.

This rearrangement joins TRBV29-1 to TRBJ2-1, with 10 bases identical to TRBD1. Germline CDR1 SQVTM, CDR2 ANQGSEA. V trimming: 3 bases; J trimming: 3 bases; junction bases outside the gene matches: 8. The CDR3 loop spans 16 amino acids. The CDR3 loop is CSVESHGTGVYNEQFF. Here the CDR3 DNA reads TGCAGCGTTGAGTCCCATGGGACAGGGGTCTACAATGAGCAGTTCTTC.

The CDR3: CASSLVEDPYNEQFF. CDR3 DNA sequence: TGTGCCAGCAGCTTAGTAGAAGACCCTTACAATGAGCAGTTCTTC. J is TRBJ2-1 and V is TRBV7-8; D not resolved. The CDR3 spans 15 residues. Germline V gives CDR1 SGHVS, CDR2 FQNEAQ. V shed 1 base and J shed 4 bases, with 11 bases lying between them.

This chain's CDR3 is CASSVAWSGIYNEQFF. In DNA form, the CDR3 reads TGTGCCAGCAGCGTAGCTTGGAGCGGGATTTACAATGAGCAGTTCTTC. The chain joins TRBV9 to TRBJ2-1; TRBD2 matches at 7 bases. Germline V gene sequence: CDR1 SGDLS, CDR2 YYNGEE. V gave up 0 bases and J gave up 4 bases; unmatched junction bases: 7. The CDR3 consists of 16 residues.

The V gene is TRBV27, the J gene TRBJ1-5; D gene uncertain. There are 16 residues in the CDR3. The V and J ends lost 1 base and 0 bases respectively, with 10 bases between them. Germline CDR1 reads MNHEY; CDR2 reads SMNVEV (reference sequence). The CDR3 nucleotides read TGTGCCAGCAGTTTATACCCGGATTATAGCAATCAGCCCCAGCATTTT. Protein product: CASSLYPDYSNQPQHF.

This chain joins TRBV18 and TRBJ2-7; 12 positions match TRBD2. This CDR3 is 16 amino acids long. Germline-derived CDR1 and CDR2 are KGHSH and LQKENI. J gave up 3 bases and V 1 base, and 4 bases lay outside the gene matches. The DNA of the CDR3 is TGTGCCAGCTCACCACAGGCGACTAGCGGGAGCTACGAGCAGTACTTC. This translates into CASSPQATSGSYEQYF.

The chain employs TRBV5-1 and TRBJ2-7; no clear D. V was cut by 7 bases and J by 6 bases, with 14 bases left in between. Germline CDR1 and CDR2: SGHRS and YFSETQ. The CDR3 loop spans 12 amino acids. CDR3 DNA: TGCGCCAGCGCTGGTCCGTTAACCGAGCAGTACTTC. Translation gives CASAGPLTEQYF.

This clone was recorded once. The CDR3 region is CASSPGQGTETQYF. CDR3 DNA sequence: TGTGCCAGCAGCCCCGGACAGGGGACGGAGACCCAGTACTTC. The rearrangement links TRBV11-2 to TRBJ2-5; 9 bases line up with TRBD1. The germline V gene has CDR1 SGHAT and CDR2 FQNNGV. The CDR3 runs 14 residues. V gave up 5 bases and J gave up 5 bases; unmatched junction bases: 6.

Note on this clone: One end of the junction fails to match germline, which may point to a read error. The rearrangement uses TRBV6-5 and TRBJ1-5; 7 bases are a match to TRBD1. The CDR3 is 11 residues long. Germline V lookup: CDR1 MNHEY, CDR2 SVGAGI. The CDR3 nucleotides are TGTGCCAGCCTCGGGGCAGGGGGGGTGTATTTT. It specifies CASLGAGGVYF.

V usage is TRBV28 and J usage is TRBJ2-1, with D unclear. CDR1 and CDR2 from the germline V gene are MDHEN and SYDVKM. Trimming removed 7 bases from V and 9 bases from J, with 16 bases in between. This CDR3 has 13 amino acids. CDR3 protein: CASNDPDLSEQFF. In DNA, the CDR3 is TGTGCCAGCAACGACCCGGATTTGAGTGAGCAGTTCTTC. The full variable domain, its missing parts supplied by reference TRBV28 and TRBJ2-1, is DVKVTQSSRYLVKRTGEKVFLECVQDMDHENMFWYRQDPGLGLRLIYFSYDVKMKEKGDIPEGYSVSREKKERFSLILESASTNQTSMYLCASNDPDLSEQFFGPGTRLTVL.

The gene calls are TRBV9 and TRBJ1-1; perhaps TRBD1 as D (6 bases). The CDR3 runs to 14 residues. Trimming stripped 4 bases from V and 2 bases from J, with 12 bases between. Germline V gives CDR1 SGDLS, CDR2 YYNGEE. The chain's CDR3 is CASSPWTENTEAFF. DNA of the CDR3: TGTGCCAGCAGCCCCTGGACAGAAAACACTGAAGCTTTCTTT.

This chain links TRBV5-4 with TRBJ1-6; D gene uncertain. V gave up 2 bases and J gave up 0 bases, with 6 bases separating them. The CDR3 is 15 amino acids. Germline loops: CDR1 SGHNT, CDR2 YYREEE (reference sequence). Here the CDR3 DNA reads TGTGCCAGCAGCTTTGGTAGCTCCTATAATTCACCCCTCCACTTT. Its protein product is CASSFGSSYNSPLHF.

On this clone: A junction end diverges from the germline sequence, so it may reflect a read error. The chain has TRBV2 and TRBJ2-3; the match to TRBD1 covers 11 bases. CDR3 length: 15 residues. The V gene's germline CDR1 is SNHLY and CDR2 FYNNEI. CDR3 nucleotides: TGTGCCAGCGGTGAGGGGACAGGGGGAGTAGATACGCAGTATTTT. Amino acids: CASGEGTGGVDTQYF.

This chain's CDR3 is CASSLEYYLANEQFF. As DNA, the CDR3 is TGTGCCAGCAGCTTAGAGTACTATTTGGCCAATGAGCAGTTCTTC. The J gene is TRBJ2-1, the V gene TRBV7-8; no clear D gene. The CDR3 consists of 15 residues. V gave up 1 base and J gave up 6 bases, with 13 bases separating them. Per germline, CDR1 SGHVS and CDR2 FQNEAQ.

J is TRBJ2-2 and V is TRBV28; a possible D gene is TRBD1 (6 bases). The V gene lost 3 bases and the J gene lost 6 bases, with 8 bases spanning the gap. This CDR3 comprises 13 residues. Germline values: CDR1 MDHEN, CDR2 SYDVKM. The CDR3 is CASSFRGPGELFF. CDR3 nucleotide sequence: TGTGCCAGCAGTTTCAGGGGTCCCGGGGAGCTGTTTTTT.

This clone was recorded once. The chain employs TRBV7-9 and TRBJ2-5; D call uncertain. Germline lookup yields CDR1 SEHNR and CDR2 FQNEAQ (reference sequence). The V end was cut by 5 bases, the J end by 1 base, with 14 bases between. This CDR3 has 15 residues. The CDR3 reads CASSLGPSSQETQYF. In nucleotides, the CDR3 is TGTGCCAGCAGCCTAGGACCGAGTTCCCAAGAGACCCAGTACTTC.

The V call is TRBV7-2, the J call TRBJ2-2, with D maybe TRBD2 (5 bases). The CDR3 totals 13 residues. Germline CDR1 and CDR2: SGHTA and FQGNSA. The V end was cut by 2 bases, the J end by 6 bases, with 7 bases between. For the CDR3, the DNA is TGTGCCAGCAGCTTAAGCGGTCCCGGGGAGCTGTTTTTT. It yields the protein CASSLSGPGELFF.

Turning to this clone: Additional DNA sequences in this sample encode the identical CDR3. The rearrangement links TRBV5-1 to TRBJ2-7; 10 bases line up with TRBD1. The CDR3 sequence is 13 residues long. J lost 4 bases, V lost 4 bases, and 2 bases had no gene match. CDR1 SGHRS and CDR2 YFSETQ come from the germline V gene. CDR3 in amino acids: CASSTGQGYEQYF. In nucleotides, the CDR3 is TGCGCCAGCAGCACGGGACAGGGGTACGAGCAGTACTTC.

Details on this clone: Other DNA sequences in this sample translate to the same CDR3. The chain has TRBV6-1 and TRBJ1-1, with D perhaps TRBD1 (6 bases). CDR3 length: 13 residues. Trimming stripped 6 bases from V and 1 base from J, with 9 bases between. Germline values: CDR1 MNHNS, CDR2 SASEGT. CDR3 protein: CASRETGNTEAFF. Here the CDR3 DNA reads TGTGCCAGCAGGGAGACAGGGAACACTGAAGCTTTCTTT.